The 17 T cell receptor beta chains presented below share a single source sample, sequenced in a study of Tregs in tolerant kidney transplant recipients. Data came from immunoSEQ multiplex PCR; TCRdb stores just in-frame clones and leaves some out. Of approximately 67,000 clones in the sample, 80% to 95% were seen once. The sequenced sample was CD8+ T cells from blood, obtained before the transplant. Every receptor here comes from a human donor who received a combined kidney and bone marrow transplant.

This clone was detected a few times. The rearrangement uses TRBV2 and TRBJ1-2, with D tentatively TRBD1 (5 bases). Trimming shortened V by 1 base and J by 4 bases, and 16 bases separated the two germline ends. Looked up from germline, CDR1 is SNHLY and CDR2 is FYNNEI. CDR3 size: 16 residues. The CDR3 DNA reads TGTGCCAGCAGTGAAGTCATTGGGGCCCAGAGCTATGGCTACACCTTC. Its protein is CASSEVIGAQSYGYTF.

This chain uses TRBV4-2 with TRBJ2-1, with 8 bases lining up with TRBD2. The V gene's germline CDR1 is LGHNA and CDR2 YNFKEQ. The CDR3 loop spans 17 amino acids. V was pared by 0 bases and J by 3 bases, with 7 bases of the junction left unmatched. The CDR3: CASSQEVELADYNEQFF. The CDR3 DNA sequence: TGTGCCAGCAGCCAAGAGGTCGAACTAGCGGACTACAATGAGCAGTTCTTC.

This clone was picked up one time. The rearrangement links TRBV14 to TRBJ2-7, with 7 bases that match TRBD1. Germline loops: CDR1 SGHDN, CDR2 FVKESK. The CDR3 has 14 amino acids. With V trimmed by 0 bases and J by 3 bases, 2 bases remained unmatched. CDR3 sequence reads: CASSQDWDSYEQYF. The CDR3 DNA sequence: TGTGCCAGCAGCCAAGACTGGGACAGCTACGAGCAGTACTTC.

The rearrangement joins TRBV30 to TRBJ1-2; 7 positions match TRBD1. Germline CDR1 reads GTSNPN; CDR2 reads SVGIG (reference sequence). The CDR3 runs 13 residues. Trimming removed 3 bases from V and 6 bases from J; junction bases left unmatched: 7. In DNA form, the CDR3 reads TGTGCCTGGAGCCCAACAGGGGTTGATGGCTACACCTTC. Encoded protein: CAWSPTGVDGYTF.

V gene TRBV4-1 combines with J gene TRBJ2-5, with D maybe TRBD1 (6 bases). The CDR3 consists of 14 residues. Germline V gene sequence: CDR1 MGHRA, CDR2 YSYEKL. Trimming cost V 0 bases and J 5 bases, with 10 bases left between them. The CDR3 spells CASSQDPGAETQYF. The CDR3 DNA follows: TGCGCCAGCAGCCAAGATCCAGGGGCCGAGACCCAGTACTTC.

The rearrangement uses TRBV7-9 and TRBJ2-1; 7 bases fit TRBD2. V dropped 0 bases and J dropped 4; count of bases not matched to a gene: 3. The CDR3 consists of 15 residues. Germline loops: CDR1 SEHNR, CDR2 FQNEAQ (reference sequence). DNA of the CDR3: TGTGCCAGCAGCTTAGCAGCGGGAATATACAATGAGCAGTTCTTC. Its translation is CASSLAAGIYNEQFF.

This chain uses TRBV19 with TRBJ1-1; 9 bases line up with TRBD1. Unmatched junction bases numbered 4, after V lost 8 bases and J lost 3 bases. The CDR3 contains 13 residues. Germline values: CDR1 LNHDA, CDR2 SQIVND (reference sequence). CDR3 protein: CASWDRVYTEAFF. The DNA for the CDR3 is TGTGCCAGTTGGGACAGGGTCTACACTGAAGCTTTCTTT.

The CDR3 protein is CATIQGHDTEAFF. As DNA, the CDR3 is TGTGCCACCATACAGGGCCACGACACTGAAGCTTTCTTT. The gene calls are TRBV19 and TRBJ1-1; D possibly corresponds to TRBD1 (6 bases). The CDR3 runs to 13 residues. CDR1 and CDR2 from the germline V gene are LNHDA and SQIVND (reference sequence). V gave up 10 bases and J gave up 3 bases, with 15 bases separating them.

This chain connects TRBV30 to TRBJ1-2, with 11 bases fitting TRBD1. The J segment lost 8 bases and the V segment lost 1 base, leaving 9 bases of the junction unmatched. This CDR3 is built from 15 residues. From germline, CDR1 is GTSNPN and CDR2 SVGIG (reference sequence). This chain's CDR3 is CAWSAMDRGLSGYTF. In DNA, the CDR3 is TGTGCCTGGAGTGCCATGGACAGGGGGCTGAGCGGCTACACCTTC.

The CDR3 region has the DNA TGTGCCAGTAGTGTACGACAGGGTTATAACTATGGCTACACCTTC. Translated, it gives CASSVRQGYNYGYTF. V gene TRBV19 combines with J gene TRBJ1-2, with TRBD1 matching 7 bases. Per germline, CDR1 LNHDA and CDR2 SQIVND (reference sequence). Unmatched junction bases numbered 7, after V lost 5 bases and J lost 1 base. CDR3 length: 15 amino acids.

The chain combines TRBV4-3 with TRBJ2-1, with D possibly TRBD2 on 5 matching bases. From germline, CDR1 is LGHNA and CDR2 YSLEER. The length of the CDR3 is 16 residues. V gave up 0 bases and J gave up 5 bases, with 14 bases separating them. The CDR3 region has the DNA TGCGCCAGCAGCCAAGATCGCGGACTTCCTAACAATGAGCAGTTCTTC. It translates to CASSQDRGLPNNEQFF.

The chain carries TRBV19 and TRBJ2-7; 11 bases match TRBD2. Per germline, CDR1 LNHDA and CDR2 SQIVND (reference sequence). The J segment lost 2 bases and the V segment lost 10 bases, leaving 4 bases of the junction unmatched. The CDR3 consists of 13 residues. DNA of the CDR3: TGTGCCACCCAGACTAGCGGGGCCTACGAGCAGTACTTC. Amino acids: CATQTSGAYEQYF.

This chain joins TRBV13 and TRBJ2-7; D is possibly TRBD2 (6 bases). V was cut by 5 bases and J by 0 bases, with 11 bases left in between. Germline CDR1 PRHDT, CDR2 FYEKMQ (reference sequence). This CDR3 is built from 14 residues. The CDR3: CASSPFGSSYEQYF. The CDR3 DNA sequence: TGTGCCAGCAGCCCTTTCGGGAGCTCCTACGAGCAGTACTTC.

The rearrangement uses TRBV7-9 and TRBJ1-1, with 8 bases lining up with TRBD1. This CDR3 region has 17 residues. With V trimmed by 0 bases and J by 5 bases, 11 bases remained unmatched. Germline lookup yields CDR1 SEHNR and CDR2 FQNEAQ (reference sequence). CDR3 coding DNA: TGTGCCAGCAGCTTAGCGCTTAGTCAGGGGGCGAGGACTGAAGCTTTCTTT. Translating it yields CASSLALSQGARTEAFF.

The chain uses TRBV7-6 and TRBJ2-7, with 11 bases fitting TRBD2. V dropped 5 bases and J dropped 5; count of bases not matched to a gene: 8. The CDR3 has 15 amino acids. Germline lookup yields CDR1 SGHVS and CDR2 FNYEAQ. CDR3 residues: CASSPVSGGAHEQYF. For the CDR3, the DNA is TGTGCCAGCAGCCCAGTTAGCGGGGGGGCCCACGAGCAGTACTTC.

CDR3 nucleotides: TGTGCCAGCAGTGACGGTAAGCTCAGCAATCAGCCCCAGCATTTT. Its protein product is CASSDGKLSNQPQHF. The V and J genes are TRBV6-1 and TRBJ1-5; no firm D call. Germline-derived CDR1 and CDR2 are MNHNS and SASEGT. There are 15 residues in the CDR3. Trimming pared 3 bases from V and 1 base from J, leaving 10 bases between.

This chain joins TRBV19 and TRBJ2-7; D is undetermined. Germline V gives CDR1 LNHDA, CDR2 SQIVND (reference sequence). CDR3 length: 13 amino acids. V was clipped by 3 bases and J by 3 bases, with 9 bases between them. The CDR3, as DNA: TGTGCCAGTAGTATTTCCTTATTCTACGAGCAGTACTTC. This encodes CASSISLFYEQYF.